This TCR beta chain was identified during a study of blood T cell repertoires in COVID-19 (dated by TCRdb to 2020 to 2021). Background on the whole study: Samples covering the acute and convalescent phases of COVID-19 were provided by collaborators in the United States, Italy and Spain. Nearly every sample came with metadata listing a de-identified subject ID, COVID-19 status, age in years and sex. Where available, HLA class I and class II types were obtained from metadata supplied by the sample provider rather than from assay-based typing. The prospective study material was composed of cDNA or gDNA derived from T cells, B-cell-depleted T cells, or PBMCs. Subjects who had been exposed to COVID-19, were actively infected with it, or had recovered from it provided the deeply sampled blood TCRbeta repertoires that made up the dataset. The samples were drawn from the first 160 participants of the ongoing ImmuneRACE study and from under 1,500 subjects provided by 6 global collaborators. The repertoires were released in a freely available public database meant as a resource for research on the immune response to SARS-CoV-2. Broader findings and caveats from the paper: How much clinical and demographic metadata was included differed by source and by participant, and the metadata was provided uncurated.

TCRbeta CDR3 regions were amplified from genomic DNA using the immunoSEQ Assay, a bias-controlled multiplex PCR. Per the authors' processing: Within the assay, amplification of reference gene primers was used to estimate how many nucleated cells each sample contained. To quantify the absolute abundance of each unique TCRbeta CDR3 rearrangement, sequence reads were collapsed and filtered. For each sample, productive Simpson clonality was calculated by taking the square root of Simpson's diversity index across productive rearrangements. TCRdb provides this immuneACCESS table in a form limited to in-frame rearrangements. Some clones are lacking; in checked studies, under half of them reflect an unresolved V gene, and why the rest are absent is not known. The V and J calls and the clone size are those of that table, but D and trimming were determined from the DNA. A total of about 400,000 clones appear in this sample, roughly 90% of them only once. Together, the top ten hold around 0.95% of the sample.

Enrolling through a virtual design, the prospective study's participants ranged in age from roughly 18 to 89 years and lived across 20 to 30 United States geographic areas. In the prospective study, participants were assigned to cohorts based on the clinical history participants reported in a screening survey and a study questionnaire. In the prospective study, whole blood, serum and a nasopharyngeal or oropharyngeal swab were collected from each participant by mobile phlebotomists. Additional blood draws and questionnaires over an approximately two-month period could optionally be provided by prospective study participants. Blood samples from the prospective study were shipped frozen or at room temperature prior to DNA extraction. Details on this clone: This clone's antigen is unknown. Qualities for individual bases were not recorded, and no much larger clone is one base off.

Taken from cysteine to phenylalanine, the CDR3 has 11 residues. Of all the DNA, just the CDR3 is kept, 33 bases in frame from base 1. The germline V gene encodes CDR1 MGHRA and CDR2 YSYEKL. V drops 1 base and J drops 10 bases, leaving 7 bases in between. The sample taken for sequencing was PBMCs or T cells enriched from blood (not recorded which). The chain links TRBV4-1 with TRBJ1-1; no D gene can be assigned with confidence. The TCR was taken from a woman younger than 45 with acute COVID-19. The CDR3 amino acid sequence is: CASSQASRAFF. The nucleotide sequence is given as TGCGCCAGCAGCCAAGCTTCCCGAGCTTTCTTT.